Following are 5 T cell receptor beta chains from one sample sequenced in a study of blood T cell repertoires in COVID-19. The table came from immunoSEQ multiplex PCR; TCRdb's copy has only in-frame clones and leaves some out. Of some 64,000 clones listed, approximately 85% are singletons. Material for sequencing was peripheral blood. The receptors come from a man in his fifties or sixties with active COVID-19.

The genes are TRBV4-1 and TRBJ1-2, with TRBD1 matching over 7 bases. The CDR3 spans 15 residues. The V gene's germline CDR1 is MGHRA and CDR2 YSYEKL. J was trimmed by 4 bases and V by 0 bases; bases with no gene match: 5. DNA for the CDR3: TGCGCCAGCAGCCAAGATCGCGGGACAGTCTATGGCTACACCTTC. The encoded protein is CASSQDRGTVYGYTF.

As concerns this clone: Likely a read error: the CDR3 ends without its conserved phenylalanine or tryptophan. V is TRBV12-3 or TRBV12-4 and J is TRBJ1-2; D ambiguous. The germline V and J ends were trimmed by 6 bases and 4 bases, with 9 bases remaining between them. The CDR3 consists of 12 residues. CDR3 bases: TGTGCCAGCAGGAAAGGCGGCTATGGCTACACCCTC. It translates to CASRKGGYGYTL.

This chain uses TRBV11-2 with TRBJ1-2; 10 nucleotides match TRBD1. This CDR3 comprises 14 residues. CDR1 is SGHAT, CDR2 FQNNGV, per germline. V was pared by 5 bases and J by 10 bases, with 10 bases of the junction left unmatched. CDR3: CASSLLRTGGDYTF. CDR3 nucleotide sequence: TGTGCCAGCAGCCTCTTAAGGACAGGGGGAGACTACACCTTC.

In DNA form, the CDR3 reads TGTGCCAGCAGCCAAGAATGGGCGGGGGGGGCTAGCTACAATGAGCAGTTCTTC. Residues: CASSQEWAGGASYNEQFF. The chain is built from TRBV4-2 and TRBJ2-1; 9 nucleotides line up with TRBD2. Per germline, CDR1 LGHNA and CDR2 YNFKEQ. With 0 bases clipped from V and 3 bases from J, the junction kept 9 bases outside the gene matches. CDR3 size: 18 residues.

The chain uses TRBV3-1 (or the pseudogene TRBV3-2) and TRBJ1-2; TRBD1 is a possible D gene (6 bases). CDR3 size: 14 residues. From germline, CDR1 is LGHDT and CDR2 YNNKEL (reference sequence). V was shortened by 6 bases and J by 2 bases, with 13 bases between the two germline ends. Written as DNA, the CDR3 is TGTGCCAGCAGAACCAGGGGAGGGAACTATGGCTACACCTTC. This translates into CASRTRGGNYGYTF.